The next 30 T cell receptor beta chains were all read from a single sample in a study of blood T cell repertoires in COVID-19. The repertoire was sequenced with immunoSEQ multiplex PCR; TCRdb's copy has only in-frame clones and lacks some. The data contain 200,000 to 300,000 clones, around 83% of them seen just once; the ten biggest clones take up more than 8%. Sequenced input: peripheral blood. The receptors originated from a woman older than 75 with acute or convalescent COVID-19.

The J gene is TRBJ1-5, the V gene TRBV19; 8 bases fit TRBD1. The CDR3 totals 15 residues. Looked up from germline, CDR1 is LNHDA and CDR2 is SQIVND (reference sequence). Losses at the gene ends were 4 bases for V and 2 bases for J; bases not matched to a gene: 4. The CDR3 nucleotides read TGTGCCAGTAGTAAGGGACAGGCGGGCAATCAGCCCCAGCATTTT. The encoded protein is CASSKGQAGNQPQHF.

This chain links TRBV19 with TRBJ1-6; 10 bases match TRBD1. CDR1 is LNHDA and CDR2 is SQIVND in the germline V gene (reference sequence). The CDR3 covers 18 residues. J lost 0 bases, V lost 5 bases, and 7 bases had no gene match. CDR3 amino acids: CASSSRTGGSSYNSPLHF. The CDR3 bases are TGTGCCAGTAGTTCCCGGACAGGGGGAAGCTCCTATAATTCACCCCTCCACTTT.

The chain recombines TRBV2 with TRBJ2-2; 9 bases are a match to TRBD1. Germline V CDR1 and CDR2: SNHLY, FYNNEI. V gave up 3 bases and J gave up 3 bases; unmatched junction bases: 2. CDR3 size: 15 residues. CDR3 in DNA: TGTGCCAGCAGTGACGGACAGGGGTACACCGGGGAGCTGTTTTTT. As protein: CASSDGQGYTGELFF.

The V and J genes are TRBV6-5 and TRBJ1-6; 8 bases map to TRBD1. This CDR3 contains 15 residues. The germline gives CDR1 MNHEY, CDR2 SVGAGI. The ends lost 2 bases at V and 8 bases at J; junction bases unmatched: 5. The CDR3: CASSYEGRGHSPLHF. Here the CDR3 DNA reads TGTGCCAGCAGTTACGAGGGCAGGGGGCATTCACCCCTCCACTTT.

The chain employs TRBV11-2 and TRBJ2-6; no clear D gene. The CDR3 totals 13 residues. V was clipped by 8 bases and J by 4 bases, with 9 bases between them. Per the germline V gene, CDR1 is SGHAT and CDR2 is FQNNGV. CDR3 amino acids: CASSLGGANVLTF. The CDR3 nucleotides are TGTGCCAGCTCTCTCGGGGGGGCCAACGTCCTGACTTTC.

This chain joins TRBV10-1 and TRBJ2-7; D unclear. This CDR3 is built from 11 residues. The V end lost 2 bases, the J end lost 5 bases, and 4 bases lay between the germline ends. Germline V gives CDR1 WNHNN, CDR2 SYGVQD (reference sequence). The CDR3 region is CASSEEDEQYF. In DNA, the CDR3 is TGCGCCAGCAGTGAGGAGGACGAGCAGTACTTC.

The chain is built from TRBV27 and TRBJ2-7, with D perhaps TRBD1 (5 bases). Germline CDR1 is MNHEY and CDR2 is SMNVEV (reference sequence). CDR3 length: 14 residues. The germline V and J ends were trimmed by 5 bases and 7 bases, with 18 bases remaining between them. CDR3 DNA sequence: TGTGCCAGCAGTCTCGGGCAGGGTTTGGGAGAGCAGTACTTC. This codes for CASSLGQGLGEQYF.

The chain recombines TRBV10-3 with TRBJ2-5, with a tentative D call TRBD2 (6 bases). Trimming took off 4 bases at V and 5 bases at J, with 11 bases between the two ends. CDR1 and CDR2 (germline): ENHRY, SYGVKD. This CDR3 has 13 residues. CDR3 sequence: CAISGGDGETQYF. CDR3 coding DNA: TGTGCCATCAGTGGCGGGGATGGGGAGACCCAGTACTTC.

CDR3 in amino acids: CSVDGLTAHDGYTF. CDR3 nucleotide sequence: TGCAGCGTTGACGGGTTGACAGCCCATGATGGCTACACCTTC. The rearrangement links TRBV29-1 to TRBJ1-2, with D possibly being TRBD1 (5 bases). V gave up 3 bases and J gave up 6 bases, with 17 bases separating them. Per germline, CDR1 SQVTM and CDR2 ANQGSEA. The CDR3 extends over 14 amino acids.

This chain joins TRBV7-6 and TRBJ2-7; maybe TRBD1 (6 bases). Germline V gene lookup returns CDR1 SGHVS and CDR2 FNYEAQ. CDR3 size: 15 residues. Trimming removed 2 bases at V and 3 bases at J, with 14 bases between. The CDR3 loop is CASSLNRASFYEQYF. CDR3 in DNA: TGTGCCAGCAGCTTAAACAGGGCCTCCTTCTACGAGCAGTACTTC.

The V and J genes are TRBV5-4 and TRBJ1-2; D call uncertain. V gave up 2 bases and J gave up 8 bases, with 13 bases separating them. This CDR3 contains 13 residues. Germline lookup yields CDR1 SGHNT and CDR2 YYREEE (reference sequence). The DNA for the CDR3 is TGTGCCAGCAGCTTCTCCGGAGGAGGAGGCTACACCTTC. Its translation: CASSFSGGGGYTF.

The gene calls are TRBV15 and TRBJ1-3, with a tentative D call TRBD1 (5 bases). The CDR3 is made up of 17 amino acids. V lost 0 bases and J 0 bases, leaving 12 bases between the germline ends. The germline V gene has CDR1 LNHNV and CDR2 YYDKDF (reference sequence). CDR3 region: CATSRDPHDSSGNTIYF. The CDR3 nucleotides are TGTGCCACCAGCAGAGATCCCCATGACAGCTCTGGAAACACCATATATTTT.

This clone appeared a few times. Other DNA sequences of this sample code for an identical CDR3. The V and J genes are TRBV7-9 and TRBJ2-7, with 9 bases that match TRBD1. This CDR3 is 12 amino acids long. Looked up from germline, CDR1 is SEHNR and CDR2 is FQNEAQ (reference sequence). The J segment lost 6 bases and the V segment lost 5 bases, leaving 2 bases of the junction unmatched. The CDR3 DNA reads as TGTGCCAGCAGCCCGGACAGGGGCGAGCAGTACTTC. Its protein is CASSPDRGEQYF.

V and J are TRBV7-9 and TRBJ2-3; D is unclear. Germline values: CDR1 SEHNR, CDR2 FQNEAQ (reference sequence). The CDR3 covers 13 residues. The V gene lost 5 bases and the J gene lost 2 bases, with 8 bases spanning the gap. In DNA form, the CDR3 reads TGTGCCAGCAGCATCGACAACACAGATACGCAGTATTTT. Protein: CASSIDNTDTQYF.

CDR3: CASSEAKAQGIAEKLFF. The DNA for the CDR3 is TGTGCCAGCAGTGAAGCGAAGGCACAGGGTATCGCGGAAAAACTGTTTTTT. V gene TRBV2 combines with J gene TRBJ1-4, with D perhaps TRBD1 (6 bases). Germline CDR1 and CDR2: SNHLY and FYNNEI. The CDR3 contains 17 residues. V dropped 0 bases and J dropped 8 bases, with 19 bases sitting between them. The complete variable domain, with remaining parts taken from reference TRBV2 and TRBJ1-4, reads EPEVTQTPSHQVTQMGQEVILRCVPISNHLYFYWYRQILGQKVEFLVSFYNNEISEKSEIFDDQFSVERPDGSNFTLKIRSTKLEDSAMYFCASSEAKAQGIAEKLFFGSGTQLSVL.

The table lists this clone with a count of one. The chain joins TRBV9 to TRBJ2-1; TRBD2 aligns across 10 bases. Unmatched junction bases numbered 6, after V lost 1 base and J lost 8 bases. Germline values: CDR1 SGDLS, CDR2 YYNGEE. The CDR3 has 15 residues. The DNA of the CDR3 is TGTGCCAGCAGCGTAAGTGGGCTAGCGGGAGATGAGCAGTTCTTC. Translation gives CASSVSGLAGDEQFF.

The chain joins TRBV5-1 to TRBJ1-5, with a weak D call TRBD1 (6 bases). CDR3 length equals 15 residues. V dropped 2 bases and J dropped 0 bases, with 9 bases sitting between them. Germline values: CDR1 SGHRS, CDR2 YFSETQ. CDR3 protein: CASSFGGASNQPQHF. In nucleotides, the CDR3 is TGCGCCAGCAGCTTCGGGGGGGCTAGCAATCAGCCCCAGCATTTT.

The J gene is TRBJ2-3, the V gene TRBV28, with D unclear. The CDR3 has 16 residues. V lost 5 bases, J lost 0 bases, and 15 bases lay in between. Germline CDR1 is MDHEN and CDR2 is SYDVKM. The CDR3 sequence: CASSGETVQSTDTQYF. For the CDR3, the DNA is TGTGCCAGCAGTGGCGAAACAGTTCAAAGCACAGATACGCAGTATTTT. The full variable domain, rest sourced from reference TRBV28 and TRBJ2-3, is DVKVTQSSRYLVKRTGEKVFLECVQDMDHENMFWYRQDPGLGLRLIYFSYDVKMKEKGDIPEGYSVSREKKERFSLILESASTNQTSMYLCASSGETVQSTDTQYFGPGTRLTVL.

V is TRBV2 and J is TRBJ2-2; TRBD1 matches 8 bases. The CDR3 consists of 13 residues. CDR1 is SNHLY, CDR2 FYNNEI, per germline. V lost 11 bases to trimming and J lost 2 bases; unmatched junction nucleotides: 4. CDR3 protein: CASRGLNTGELFF. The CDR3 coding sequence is TGTGCCTCCAGGGGGCTAAACACCGGGGAGCTGTTTTTT.

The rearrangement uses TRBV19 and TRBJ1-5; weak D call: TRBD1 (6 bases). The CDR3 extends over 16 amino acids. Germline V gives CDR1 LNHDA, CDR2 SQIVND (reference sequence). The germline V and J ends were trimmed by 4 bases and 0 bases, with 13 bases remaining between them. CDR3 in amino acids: CASSNSQQGSNQPQHF. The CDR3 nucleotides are TGTGCCAGTAGTAATTCTCAACAGGGTAGCAATCAGCCCCAGCATTTT.

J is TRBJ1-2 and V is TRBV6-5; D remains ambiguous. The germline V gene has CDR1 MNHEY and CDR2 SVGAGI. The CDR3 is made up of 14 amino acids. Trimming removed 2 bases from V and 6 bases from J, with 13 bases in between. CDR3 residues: CASSYHGETNGYTF. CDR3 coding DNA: TGTGCCAGCAGTTACCACGGTGAAACCAATGGCTACACCTTC.

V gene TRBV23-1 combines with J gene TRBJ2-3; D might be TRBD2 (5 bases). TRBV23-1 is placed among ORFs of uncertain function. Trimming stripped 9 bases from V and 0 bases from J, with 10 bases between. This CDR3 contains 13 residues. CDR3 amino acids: CASGEFSTDTQYF. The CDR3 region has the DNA TGCGCCAGTGGGGAGTTTAGCACAGATACGCAGTATTTT.

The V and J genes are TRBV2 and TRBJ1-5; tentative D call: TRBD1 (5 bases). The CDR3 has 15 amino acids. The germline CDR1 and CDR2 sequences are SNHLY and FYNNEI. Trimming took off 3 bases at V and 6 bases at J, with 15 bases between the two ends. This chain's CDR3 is CASSERRGVGQPQHF. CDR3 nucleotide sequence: TGTGCCAGCAGTGAGCGGCGGGGGGTTGGTCAGCCCCAGCATTTT.

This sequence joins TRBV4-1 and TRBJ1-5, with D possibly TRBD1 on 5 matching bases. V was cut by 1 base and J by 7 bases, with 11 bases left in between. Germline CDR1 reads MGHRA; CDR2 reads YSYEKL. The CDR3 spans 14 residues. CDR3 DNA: TGCGCCAGCAGCCAAGCACCGGGACTCCAGCCCCAGCATTTT. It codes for CASSQAPGLQPQHF.

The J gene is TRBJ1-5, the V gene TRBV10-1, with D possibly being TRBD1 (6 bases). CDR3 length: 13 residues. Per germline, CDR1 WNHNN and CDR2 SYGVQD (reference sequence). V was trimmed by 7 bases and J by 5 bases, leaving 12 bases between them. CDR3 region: CASKGRGYQPQHF. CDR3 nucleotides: TGCGCCAGCAAGGGCAGGGGTTATCAGCCCCAGCATTTT.

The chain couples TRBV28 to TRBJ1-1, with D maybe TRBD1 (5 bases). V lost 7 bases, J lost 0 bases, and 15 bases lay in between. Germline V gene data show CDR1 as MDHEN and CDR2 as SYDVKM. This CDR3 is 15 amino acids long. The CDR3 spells CASIPLNRLNTEAFF. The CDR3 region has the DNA TGTGCCAGCATCCCCTTGAACAGGTTGAACACTGAAGCTTTCTTT.

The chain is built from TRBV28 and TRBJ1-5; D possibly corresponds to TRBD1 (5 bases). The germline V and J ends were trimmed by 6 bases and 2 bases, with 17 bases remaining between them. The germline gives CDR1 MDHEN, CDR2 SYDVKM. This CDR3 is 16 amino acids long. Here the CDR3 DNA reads TGTGCCAGCAGCCTTGGGACTGTGAGGGGCAATCAGCCCCAGCATTTT. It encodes CASSLGTVRGNQPQHF.

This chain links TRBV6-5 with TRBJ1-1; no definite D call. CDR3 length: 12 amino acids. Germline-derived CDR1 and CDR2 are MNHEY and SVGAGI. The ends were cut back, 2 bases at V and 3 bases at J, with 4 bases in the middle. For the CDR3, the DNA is TGTGCCAGCAGTTACCGGGACACTGAAGCTTTCTTT. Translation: CASSYRDTEAFF.

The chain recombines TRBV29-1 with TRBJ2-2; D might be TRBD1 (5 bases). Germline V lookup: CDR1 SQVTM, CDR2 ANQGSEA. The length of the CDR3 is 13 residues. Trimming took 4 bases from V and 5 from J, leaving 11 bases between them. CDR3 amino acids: CSVAQARTGELFF. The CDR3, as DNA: TGCAGCGTTGCACAGGCTCGTACCGGGGAGCTGTTTTTT.

The CDR3 region is CASSSGQGWADTQYF. The CDR3 region has the DNA TGTGCCAGCAGCTCGGGACAGGGGTGGGCAGATACGCAGTATTTT. The rearrangement joins TRBV7-8 to TRBJ2-3; 10 nucleotides agree with TRBD1. The CDR3 runs to 15 residues. Per the germline V gene, CDR1 is SGHVS and CDR2 is FQNEAQ. The J segment lost 4 bases and the V segment lost 4 bases, leaving 5 bases of the junction unmatched.